This is a list of T cell receptor beta chains from one sample in a study of blood T cell repertoires in COVID-19. Some clones are missing from TCRdb's copy, which holds only in-frame ones; the method was immunoSEQ multiplex PCR. This table holds approximately 210,000 clones, about 79% found once. The sample consisted of PBMCs or T cells enriched from blood (not recorded which). All receptors derive from a woman aged 60-70 years who had recovered from COVID-19. CDR3s include the opening cysteine and the closing phenylalanine or tryptophan. A D gene is named only where the DNA matches it firmly. Expanded clones are given a class, and other clones once, few, many or no size at all.

d_call j_call clone_size v_call cdr3_aa cdr3_nt
TRBD2 TRBJ2-3 NA TRBV11-2 CASSLGRSSGLYTDTQYF TGTGCCAGCAGCTTAGGCAGGTCTAGCGGACTCTACACAGATACGCAGTATTTT
NA TRBJ2-1 NA TRBV18 CASSPRDSNEQFF TGTGCCAGCTCACCCCGGGATTCTAATGAGCAGTTCTTC
TRBD2 TRBJ2-5 NA TRBV4-3 CASSQGLAGGREETQYF TGCGCCAGCAGCCAAGGGCTAGCGGGGGGAAGAGAAGAGACCCAGTACTTC
NA TRBJ1-4 NA TRBV6-5 CASSTRGEKLFF TGTGCCAGCAGTACAAGGGGAGAAAAACTGTTTTTT
NA TRBJ2-5 NA TRBV20-1 CSASGGPETQYF TGCAGTGCTAGTGGAGGGCCGGAGACCCAGTACTTC
NA TRBJ1-2 NA TRBV20-1 CSAVRGDGYTF TGCAGTGCTGTTAGGGGTGATGGCTACACCTTC
TRBD1 TRBJ2-5 once TRBV3-1/TRBV3-2 CASSQVGTDQETQYF TGTGCCAGCAGCCAGGTAGGGACAGATCAAGAGACCCAGTACTTC
NA TRBJ1-1 NA TRBV5-6 CASSSLSRADTEAFF TGTGCCAGCAGCTCTCTGAGCAGGGCGGACACTGAAGCTTTCTTT
NA TRBJ2-4 NA TRBV5-1 CASRDLRDKNIQYF TGCGCCAGCAGGGACTTACGAGATAAAAACATTCAGTACTTC
NA TRBJ1-1 NA TRBV9 CASSLDILNTEAFF TGTGCCAGCAGCCTAGACATCCTGAACACTGAAGCTTTCTTT
TRBD2 TRBJ2-1 NA TRBV5-4 CASNRWTSGRANEQFF TGTGCCAGCAACCGATGGACTAGCGGGAGGGCTAATGAGCAGTTCTTC
TRBD1 TRBJ2-5 NA TRBV7-8 CASSHGTGGPETQYF TGTGCCAGCAGCCACGGGACAGGGGGCCCGGAGACCCAGTACTTC
NA TRBJ1-1 NA TRBV11-3 CASSPGGESTEAFF TGTGCCAGCAGCCCGGGCGGGGAGAGCACTGAAGCTTTCTTT
TRBD1 TRBJ1-3 NA TRBV9 CASSATGERRNTIYF TGTGCCAGCAGCGCAACAGGGGAGCGGAGAAACACCATATATTTT
NA TRBJ2-6 NA TRBV7-7 CASTPRPGRVGVLTF TGTGCCAGCACCCCGCGTCCAGGCAGGGTAGGCGTCCTGACTTTC
NA TRBJ2-7 NA TRBV14 CASSQVGGPAYEQYF TGTGCCAGCAGCCAAGTTGGGGGCCCAGCCTACGAGCAGTACTTC
NA TRBJ1-4 NA TRBV25-1 CASSLLTTNEKLFF TGTGCCAGCAGCCTCCTTACAACTAATGAAAAACTGTTTTTT
NA TRBJ2-7 NA TRBV7-8 CASCRSGRTYEQYF TGTGCCAGCTGTCGGAGCGGGCGGACCTACGAGCAGTACTTC
TRBD2 TRBJ2-3 NA TRBV2 CASSEYLAGGPGHTDTQYF TGTGCCAGCAGTGAATACCTAGCGGGGGGGCCAGGGCATACAGATACGCAGTATTTT
NA TRBJ1-4 NA TRBV20-1 CSASGGSKLFF TGCAGTGCTAGCGGGGGTTCGAAACTGTTTTTT
TRBD1 TRBJ1-1 NA TRBV5-1 CASSFRQGRTEAFF TGCGCCAGCAGCTTCCGACAGGGTCGGACTGAAGCTTTCTTT
NA TRBJ2-7 NA TRBV20-1 CSASADWSYEQYF TGCAGTGCTAGTGCGGACTGGTCCTACGAGCAGTACTTC
TRBD2 TRBJ2-7 NA TRBV5-1 CASRPTSGGAYEQYF TGCGCCAGCAGACCTACTAGCGGGGGTGCCTACGAGCAGTACTTC